A selection of T cell receptor beta chains follows, all from one sample in a study of blood T cells in healthy people across ages. MiXCR was run by TCRdb on the 5' RACE reads, yielding one entry per CDR3 protein. The sample contains hundreds of thousands of distinct CDR3 sequences, approximately 44% of which appear only once. Source material: blood. The receptors derive from a man aged 60 to 75 in good health. Each CDR3 is given with its conserved first and last residue. The D gene is left open where the match is weak. Rows give clone size only sometimes, using once, few, many, or a class for an expanded clone.

NA	NA	TRBV7-9	TRBJ2-1	12	CASSLDVGEQFF	TGTGCCAGCAGCTTAGATGTGGGTGAGCAGTTCTTC
NA	NA	TRBV5-5	TRBJ1-1	13	CASSADLDTEAFF	TGTGCCAGCAGCGCTGACTTAGACACTGAAGCTTTCTTT
NA	NA	TRBV4-1	TRBJ2-7	14	CASSQGPFVSEQYF	TGCGCCAGCAGCCAAGGCCCCTTTGTGAGCGAGCAGTACTTC
NA	NA	TRBV2	TRBJ1-1	17	CASSENGARGMNTEAFF	TGTGCCAGCAGTGAAAACGGGGCCAGGGGAATGAACACTGAAGCTTTCTTT
NA	NA	TRBV27	TRBJ2-1	12	CASGPLGGEQFF	TGTGCCAGCGGGCCCCTAGGCGGTGAGCAGTTCTTC
NA	NA	TRBV6-2/TRBV6-3	TRBJ2-7	12	CASSYWAYEQYF	TGTGCCAGCAGTTACTGGGCTTACGAGCAGTACTTC
NA	NA	TRBV2	TRBJ2-7	14	CASSEYSGIYEQYF	TGTGCCAGCAGTGAATATTCTGGGATCTACGAGCAGTACTTC
few	NA	TRBV4-1	TRBJ1-5	13	CASSQAISQPQHF	TGCGCCAGCAGCCAAGCGATCTCTCAGCCCCAGCATTTT
NA	TRBD2	TRBV4-1	TRBJ2-1	16	CASSQAAGGLLNEQFF	TGCGCCAGCAGCCAAGCCGCGGGGGGGCTGCTCAATGAGCAGTTCTTC
NA	NA	TRBV20-1	TRBJ1-5	14	CSASGPVRNQPQHF	TGCAGTGCTAGCGGGCCGGTGAGAAATCAGCCCCAGCATTTT
NA	TRBD1	TRBV4-3	TRBJ2-1	16	CASSQEFDRDYNEQFF	TGCGCCAGCAGCCAAGAATTCGACAGGGACTACAATGAGCAGTTCTTC
NA	TRBD1	TRBV7-9	TRBJ1-1	12	CAWGQGRPEAFF	TGTGCCTGGGGACAGGGGCGGCCTGAAGCTTTCTTT
NA	NA	TRBV2	TRBJ2-3	14	CASRNDRSTDTQYF	TGTGCCAGCAGAAATGACAGGTCCACAGATACGCAGTATTTT
NA	NA	TRBV5-6	TRBJ2-1	14	CASSIPGHFNEQFF	TGTGCCAGCAGCATCCCGGGACACTTCAATGAGCAGTTCTTC
NA	TRBD2	TRBV3-1	TRBJ2-7	17	CASSQDDLAGAYNEQYF	TGTGCCAGCAGCCAAGATGATCTAGCGGGGGCCTACAATGAGCAGTACTTC
NA	NA	TRBV6-2/TRBV6-3	TRBJ2-4	13	CASGGRGKNIQYF	TGTGCCAGCGGGGGCCGGGGCAAAAACATTCAGTACTTC
NA	NA	TRBV4-3	TRBJ1-5	13	CASSQDLPQPQHF	TGCGCCAGCAGCCAAGATTTACCGCAGCCCCAGCATTTT
NA	NA	TRBV6-5	TRBJ1-2	14	CASTRGGPSYGYTF	TGTGCCAGCACCCGGGGGGGACCTTCCTATGGCTACACCTTC
few	NA	TRBV6-2/TRBV6-3	TRBJ2-1	14	CASSYSTGAGEQFF	TGTGCCAGCAGTTACTCGACGGGGGCAGGTGAGCAGTTCTTC
NA	TRBD2	TRBV4-1	TRBJ2-7	17	CASSQTTSGGAWNEQYF	TGCGCCAGCAGCCAAACAACTAGCGGGGGGGCCTGGAATGAGCAGTACTTC
few	NA	TRBV5-1	TRBJ2-7	11	CASSHGNEQYF	TGCGCCAGCAGCCATGGAAACGAGCAGTACTTC
NA	TRBD2	TRBV6-2/TRBV6-3	TRBJ2-3	14	CASSYAGGLDTQYF	TGTGCCAGCAGTTACGCGGGGGGGCTAGATACGCAGTATTTT
NA	NA	TRBV6-5	TRBJ2-3	16	CASSPGTVRITDTQYF	TGTGCCAGCAGTCCCGGGACTGTGAGAATCACAGATACGCAGTATTTT
few	TRBD2	TRBV20-1	TRBJ2-3	17	CSASALLAGGGTDTQYF	TGCAGTGCTAGTGCCCTTTTAGCGGGAGGAGGCACAGATACGCAGTATTTT
NA	NA	TRBV7-9	TRBJ2-3	16	CASSDPAQRSTDTQYF	TGTGCCAGCAGCGATCCGGCTCAGCGGAGCACAGATACGCAGTATTTT
NA	TRBD2	TRBV11-2	TRBJ2-3	19	CASSQRSRDYGGDTDTQYF	TGTGCCAGCAGCCAAAGGAGCCGGGACTACGGGGGGGACACAGATACGCAGTATTTT
NA	NA	TRBV30	TRBJ1-4	15	CAWSVAPGTNEKLFF	TGTGCCTGGAGTGTAGCCCCGGGGACTAATGAAAAACTGTTTTTT
NA	NA	TRBV11-2	TRBJ1-2	13	CASSPSSGYGYTF	TGTGCCAGCAGCCCCTCATCGGGCTATGGCTACACCTTC
NA	NA	TRBV3-1	TRBJ1-6	16	CASSQEGAGSNSPLHF	TGTGCCAGCAGCCAAGAAGGCGCCGGATCAAATTCACCCCTCCACTTT
once	NA	TRBV30	TRBJ2-7	13	CAWSVLGDSEQYF	TGTGCCTGGAGTGTACTTGGAGACAGCGAGCAGTACTTC
few	NA	TRBV2	TRBJ1-2	13	CASSEVVNYGYTF	TGTGCCAGCAGTGAAGTGGTTAACTATGGCTACACCTTC
NA	NA	TRBV25-1	TRBJ1-2	13	CASSESVGSGYTF	TGTGCCAGCAGTGAATCAGTGGGCTCTGGCTACACCTTC
NA	NA	TRBV10-3	TRBJ1-4	13	CAIGATAYEKLFF	TGTGCGATCGGGGCCACGGCTTATGAAAAACTGTTTTTT
NA	NA	TRBV6-6	TRBJ2-7	13	CASRDFVVYEQYF	TGTGCCAGCCGGGACTTCGTAGTCTACGAGCAGTACTTC
NA	NA	TRBV20-1	TRBJ2-1	14	CSADPGGQHNEQFF	TGCAGTGCTGACCCGGGGGGCCAACACAATGAGCAGTTCTTC
NA	TRBD1	TRBV28	TRBJ2-6	15	CASKTGGPGANVLTF	TGTGCCAGCAAAACAGGGGGCCCCGGGGCCAACGTCCTGACTTTC
NA	NA	TRBV4-3	TRBJ1-1	15	CASSQDRITVGGVFF	TGCGCCAGCAGCCAAGATCGGATAACAGTTGGGGGTGTTTTCTTT
few	TRBD1	TRBV10-2	TRBJ2-1	14	CASSGRQGVNEQFF	TGCGCCAGCAGCGGGAGACAGGGGGTAAATGAGCAGTTCTTC
NA	NA	TRBV7-2	TRBJ2-7	13	CASSLLELGKQYF	TGTGCCAGCAGCTTACTGGAATTAGGCAAGCAGTACTTC
few	NA	TRBV12-3/TRBV12-4	TRBJ1-1	14	CASSSEGMNTEAFF	TGTGCCAGCAGTTCGGAGGGGATGAACACTGAAGCTTTCTTT
NA	NA	TRBV13	TRBJ2-1	13	CASSNQWEDEQFF	TGTGCCAGCAGCAATCAATGGGAGGATGAGCAGTTCTTC
NA	NA	TRBV18	TRBJ2-5	18	CASSPITGRGSYQETQYF	TGTGCCAGCTCACCCATTACAGGTCGGGGGTCGTACCAAGAGACCCAGTACTTC
NA	NA	TRBV6-1	TRBJ2-1	15	CASRPYPTGPNEQFF	TGTGCCAGCCGCCCCTACCCTACAGGCCCCAATGAGCAGTTCTTC
NA	NA	TRBV7-6	TRBJ2-6	14	CASGLSSGANVLTF	TGTGCCAGCGGACTCAGCTCTGGGGCCAACGTCCTGACTTTC
NA	TRBD1	TRBV2	TRBJ2-6	19	CASSRDRELGDSGANVLTF	TGTGCCAGCAGCCGGGACAGGGAACTTGGAGACTCTGGGGCCAACGTCCTGACTTTC
NA	NA	TRBV20-1	TRBJ2-3	17	CSARGPLRAGKRDTQYF	TGCAGTGCTAGAGGCCCCCTGCGGGCGGGGAAGAGGGATACGCAGTATTTT
few	NA	TRBV3-1	TRBJ1-2	12	CASSQRRRGYTF	TGTGCCAGCAGCCAACGAAGGAGAGGCTACACCTTC
many	NA	TRBV7-2	TRBJ2-3	13	CASSPSTADTQYF	TGTGCCAGCAGCCCGAGCACGGCAGATACGCAGTATTTT
few	TRBD1	TRBV29-1	TRBJ2-5	14	CSDRDSFTPETQYF	TGCAGCGACCGGGACAGCTTTACCCCCGAGACCCAGTACTTC
few	NA	TRBV5-1	TRBJ2-1	13	CASSLEEGYEQFF	TGCGCCAGCAGCTTGGAGGAGGGCTATGAGCAGTTCTTC
NA	NA	TRBV7-9	TRBJ1-6	13	CASSLGYDSPLHF	TGTGCCAGCAGCTTGGGGTATGATTCACCCCTCCACTTT
NA	TRBD2	TRBV13	TRBJ2-1	16	CASSPRLAGAHNEQFF	TGTGCCAGCAGCCCTAGACTAGCGGGGGCCCACAATGAGCAGTTCTTC
NA	NA	TRBV20-1	TRBJ2-5	13	CSARGAGWETQYF	TGCAGTGCTAGAGGGGCAGGGTGGGAGACCCAGTACTTC